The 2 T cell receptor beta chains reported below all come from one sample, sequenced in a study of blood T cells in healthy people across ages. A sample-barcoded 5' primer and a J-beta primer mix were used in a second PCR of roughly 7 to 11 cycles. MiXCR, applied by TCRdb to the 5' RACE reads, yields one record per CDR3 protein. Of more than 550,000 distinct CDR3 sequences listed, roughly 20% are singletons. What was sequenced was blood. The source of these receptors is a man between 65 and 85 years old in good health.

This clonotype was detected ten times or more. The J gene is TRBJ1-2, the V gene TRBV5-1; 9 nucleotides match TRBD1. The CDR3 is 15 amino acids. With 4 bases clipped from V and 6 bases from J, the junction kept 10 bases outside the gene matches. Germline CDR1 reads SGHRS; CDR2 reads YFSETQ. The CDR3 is CASSLQGASSDGYTF. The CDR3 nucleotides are TGCGCCAGCAGCCTACAGGGGGCATCCTCCGATGGCTACACCTTC.

The CDR3 loop reads CASSSGHLSETQYF. The CDR3 DNA reads TGTGCCAGCAGCTCCGGACACCTCAGCGAAACCCAGTACTTC. This chain links TRBV7-2 with TRBJ2-7; weak D call: TRBD1 (5 bases). CDR3 length: 14 residues. Trimming removed 4 bases at V and 10 bases at J, with 20 bases between. Germline assignment: CDR1 SGHTA and CDR2 FQGNSA.